The 23 T cell receptor beta chains below all came from one sample that was sequenced in a study of control samples from healthy donors and cancer patients (dated by TCRdb to 2018 to 2021). The library was obtained by the immunoSEQ multiplex PCR assay. Not all clones reach the TCRdb copy of this immuneACCESS table, which keeps in-frame sequences only. Checked studies attribute under half of the gap to unresolved V genes and leave the rest unexplained. The sample table shows some 120,000 clones, and over 85% are seen once. Together, the top ten hold approximately 2.5% of the sample. Sequencing was performed on blood. The receptors here all came from a man younger than 40 in good health.

This chain uses TRBV30 with TRBJ1-3; D is undetermined. The germline V gene encodes CDR1 GTSNPN and CDR2 SVGIG (reference sequence). The CDR3 consists of 13 residues. V was shortened by 2 bases and J by 8 bases, with 13 bases between the two germline ends. Here the CDR3 DNA reads TGTGCCTGGAGTTCGGGAAACGGGGACACCATATATTTT. Its protein is CAWSSGNGDTIYF.

The chain recombines TRBV9 with TRBJ1-2; D gene uncertain. In germline, CDR1 is SGDLS, CDR2 YYNGEE. The CDR3 contains 11 residues. With 0 bases removed from V and 6 bases from J, the gap between germline ends came to 3 bases. The CDR3 loop reads CASSVGNGYTF. DNA for the CDR3: TGTGCCAGCAGCGTAGGTAATGGCTACACCTTC.

This sequence joins TRBV18 and TRBJ1-2; D unresolved. Trimming stripped 6 bases from V and 4 bases from J, with 12 bases between. Germline CDR1 reads KGHSH; CDR2 reads LQKENI. CDR3 size: 13 residues. CDR3 sequence reads: CASSPDKSYGYTF. DNA of the CDR3: TGTGCCAGCTCGCCAGACAAAAGCTATGGCTACACCTTC.

This clone was observed a single time. This chain links TRBV6-4 with TRBJ1-2; D gene ambiguous. CDR1 MRHNA and CDR2 SNTAGT come from the germline V gene. Trimming took off 2 bases at V and 8 bases at J, with 24 bases between the two ends. CDR3 length: 17 residues. The CDR3 is CASSDPGSKGLKKGYTF. The CDR3 DNA reads TGTGCCAGCAGTGACCCCGGTTCTAAAGGACTTAAGAAGGGCTACACCTTC.

This sequence joins TRBV5-1 and TRBJ2-2; 8 positions match TRBD1. The J segment lost 4 bases and the V segment lost 6 bases, leaving 5 bases of the junction unmatched. The CDR3 has 14 residues. CDR1 SGHRS and CDR2 YFSETQ come from the germline V gene. The CDR3 protein is CASTLGTGTGELFF. CDR3 DNA: TGCGCCAGCACCCTGGGGACAGGCACCGGGGAGCTGTTTTTT.

This chain uses TRBV5-5 with TRBJ1-1; D is undetermined. Between the trimmed V and J ends, which lost 2 bases and 6 bases, there was a span of 14 bases. The CDR3 is made up of 14 amino acids. Germline V lookup: CDR1 SGHKS, CDR2 YYEKEE (reference sequence). CDR3 in amino acids: CASSFGYSRAEAFF. Here the CDR3 DNA reads TGTGCCAGCAGCTTCGGATACTCGCGGGCTGAAGCTTTCTTT.

This chain uses TRBV4-1 with TRBJ2-2; no definite D call. The CDR3 runs 17 residues. Germline CDR1 and CDR2: MGHRA and YSYEKL. Trimming left V 4 bases short and J 5 bases short, with 20 bases between. CDR3 nucleotide sequence: TGCGCCAGCAGCCGGACCGATATGGGATTCTCTACCGGGGAGCTGTTTTTT. It yields the protein CASSRTDMGFSTGELFF.

The chain combines TRBV18 with TRBJ2-5, with D perhaps matching TRBD2 (7 bases). The CDR3 is 17 amino acids. V lost 3 bases, J lost 1 base, and 18 bases lay in between. Germline V gene lookup returns CDR1 KGHSH and CDR2 LQKENI. The CDR3 bases are TGTGCCAGCTCACCCCTAGGGGGACTACGTTTCCAAGAGACCCAGTACTTC. This sequence encodes CASSPLGGLRFQETQYF.

The rearrangement links TRBV10-2 to TRBJ2-5; D is uncertain. The length of the CDR3 is 12 residues. CDR1 and CDR2 from the germline V gene are WSHSY and SAAADI. Trimming cost V 8 bases and J 2 bases, with 9 bases left between them. CDR3 nucleotide sequence: TGCGCCAGCCAAGAGAGACAAGAGACCCAGTACTTC. Protein sequence: CASQERQETQYF.

The chain recombines TRBV7-8 with TRBJ2-3, with TRBD2 matching 16 bases. Germline V gives CDR1 SGHVS, CDR2 FQNEAQ. The CDR3 has 20 residues. The ends lost 0 bases at V and 7 bases at J; junction bases unmatched: 13. CDR3: CASSLAKTPGTSGGVYTQYF. CDR3 DNA sequence: TGTGCCAGCAGCTTAGCCAAGACCCCCGGGACTAGCGGGGGGGTGTATACGCAGTATTTT.

V gene TRBV5-6 combines with J gene TRBJ1-3; no clear D gene. Germline V gene sequence: CDR1 SGHDT, CDR2 YYEEEE. The CDR3 spans 14 residues. The V gene lost 4 bases and the J gene lost 2 bases, with 10 bases spanning the gap. This CDR3 is CASSRNTPGNTIYF. The CDR3 DNA is TGTGCCAGCAGCCGTAATACACCTGGAAACACCATATATTTT.

The chain's CDR3 is CASTKKGGGRFTSQNTEAFF. CDR3 DNA sequence: TGTGCCAGCACCAAAAAAGGAGGCGGCAGATTTACTTCCCAGAACACTGAAGCTTTCTTT. The rearrangement joins TRBV7-9 to TRBJ1-1; no definite D call. Trimming stripped 7 bases from V and 1 base from J, with 31 bases between. CDR3 length equals 20 residues. CDR1 and CDR2 (germline): SEHNR, FQNEAQ (reference sequence).

The chain combines TRBV5-6 with TRBJ2-5; 9 nucleotides align to TRBD1. V lost 0 bases to trimming and J lost 1 base; unmatched junction nucleotides: 1. This CDR3 comprises 15 residues. Germline loops: CDR1 SGHDT, CDR2 YYEEEE. The CDR3 region has the DNA TGTGCCAGCAGCTTGGCGGGACAGGGCCAAGAGACCCAGTACTTC. Encoded protein: CASSLAGQGQETQYF.

This rearrangement joins TRBV9 to TRBJ2-1; TRBD1 aligns across 9 bases. CDR1 is SGDLS and CDR2 is YYNGEE in the germline V gene. The CDR3 contains 16 residues. V dropped 0 bases and J dropped 6; count of bases not matched to a gene: 7. CDR3 sequence (DNA): TGTGCCAGCAGCGTAGGTGGGACAGGGAGATCCAATGAGCAGTTCTTC. It encodes CASSVGGTGRSNEQFF.

The chain joins TRBV2 to TRBJ2-2, with D perhaps TRBD1 or TRBD2 (6 bases each). This CDR3 has 14 amino acids. Germline CDR1 SNHLY, CDR2 FYNNEI. Trimming stripped 2 bases from V and 5 bases from J, with 9 bases between. The CDR3 sequence: CASSELGGTGELFF. The CDR3 DNA reads as TGTGCCAGCAGTGAACTAGGGGGGACCGGGGAGCTGTTTTTT.

The chain recombines TRBV30 with TRBJ1-6; TRBD1 might be the D (6 bases). The CDR3 extends over 17 amino acids. The V and J ends lost 4 bases and 11 bases respectively, with 27 bases between them. Per germline, CDR1 GTSNPN and CDR2 SVGIG (reference sequence). The DNA for the CDR3 is TGTGCCTGGACAGCAGCGGGCGGGGGGGCCGCCCTGGCACCCCTCCACTTT. Amino acid sequence: CAWTAAGGGAALAPLHF. The variable domain in full, with the rest retrieved from reference TRBV30 and TRBJ1-6, is SQTIHQWPATLVQPVGSPLSLECTVEGTSNPNLYWYRQAAGRGLQLLFYSVGIGQISSEVPQNLSASRPQDRQFILSSKKLLLSDSGFYLCAWTAAGGGAALAPLHFGNGTRLTVT.

This chain connects TRBV6-5 to TRBJ2-7; perhaps TRBD1 as D (6 bases). CDR1 and CDR2 from the germline V gene are MNHEY and SVGAGI. V lost 6 bases and J 7 bases, leaving 16 bases between the germline ends. This CDR3 has 13 amino acids. CDR3 in DNA: TGTGCCAGCAGCTTGGGGGCGCGGCTTGAGCAGTACGTC. Translated: CASSLGARLEQYV.

The chain combines TRBV30 with TRBJ2-7, with D unresolved. Per the germline V gene, CDR1 is GTSNPN and CDR2 is SVGIG (reference sequence). The CDR3 covers 14 residues. V lost 0 bases, J lost 2 bases, and 11 bases lay in between. DNA of the CDR3: TGTGCCTGGAGTGTTCCCCTCAGAACCTACGAGCAGTACGTC. Translated: CAWSVPLRTYEQYV.

Only one count was recorded for this clone. The V gene is TRBV19, the J gene TRBJ1-5; a weak D match, TRBD1 (6 bases). Per germline, CDR1 LNHDA and CDR2 SQIVND (reference sequence). CDR3 size: 13 residues. V lost 5 bases, J lost 6 bases, and 11 bases lay in between. The CDR3 loop reads CASSQTGSQPQHF. The CDR3, as DNA: TGTGCCAGTAGTCAAACAGGGTCTCAGCCCCAGCATTTT.

The chain carries TRBV11-3 and TRBJ2-7; TRBD1 agrees at 7 bases. J gave up 5 bases and V 5 bases, and 12 bases lay outside the gene matches. This CDR3 has 15 residues. Germline-derived CDR1 and CDR2 are SGHNT and YENEEA. CDR3 loop: CASSAGDRGNDEQYF. CDR3 coding DNA: TGTGCCAGCAGCGCAGGGGACAGAGGTAACGACGAGCAGTACTTC.

The V and J genes are TRBV9 and TRBJ2-2, with D possibly being TRBD1 (8 bases). This CDR3 region has 15 residues. Per the germline V gene, CDR1 is SGDLS and CDR2 is YYNGEE. The germline V and J ends were trimmed by 3 bases and 7 bases, with 16 bases remaining between them. CDR3 sequence reads: CASSAGQGGDGELFF. The CDR3 region has the DNA TGTGCCAGCAGCGCCGGACAGGGAGGGGACGGGGAGCTGTTTTTT.

The chain couples TRBV6-2 or TRBV6-3 to TRBJ1-1, with D unclear. This CDR3 has 13 amino acids. The germline V gene encodes CDR1 MNHEY and CDR2 SVGEGT. V shed 6 bases and J shed 10 bases, with 18 bases lying between them. This chain's CDR3 is CASSRTQTGRAFF. The CDR3 DNA reads TGTGCCAGCAGCCGCACACAAACCGGGAGAGCTTTCTTT.

The sample holds one count of this clone. The chain is built from TRBV2 and TRBJ2-3, with D uncertain. CDR1 and CDR2 from the germline V gene are SNHLY and FYNNEI. Trimming shortened V by 7 bases and J by 2 bases, and 10 bases separated the two germline ends. The CDR3 has 13 amino acids. The CDR3 loop is CASTGRDTDTQYF. CDR3 nucleotide sequence: TGTGCCAGCACCGGTAGGGACACAGATACGCAGTATTTT.